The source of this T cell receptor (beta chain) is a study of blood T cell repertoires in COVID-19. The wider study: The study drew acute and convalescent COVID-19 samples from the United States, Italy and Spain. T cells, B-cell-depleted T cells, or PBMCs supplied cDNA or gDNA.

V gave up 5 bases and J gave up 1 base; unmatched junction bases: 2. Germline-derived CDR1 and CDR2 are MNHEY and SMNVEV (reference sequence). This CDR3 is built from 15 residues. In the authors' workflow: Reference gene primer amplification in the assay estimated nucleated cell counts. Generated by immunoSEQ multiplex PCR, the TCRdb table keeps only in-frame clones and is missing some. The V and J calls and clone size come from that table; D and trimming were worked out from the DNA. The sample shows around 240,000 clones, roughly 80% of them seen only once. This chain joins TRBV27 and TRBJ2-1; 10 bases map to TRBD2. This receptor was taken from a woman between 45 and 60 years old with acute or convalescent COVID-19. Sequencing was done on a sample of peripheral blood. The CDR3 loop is CASSRAGGSYNEQFF. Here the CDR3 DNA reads TGTGCCAGCAGTCGAGCGGGAGGGTCCTACAATGAGCAGTTCTTC.